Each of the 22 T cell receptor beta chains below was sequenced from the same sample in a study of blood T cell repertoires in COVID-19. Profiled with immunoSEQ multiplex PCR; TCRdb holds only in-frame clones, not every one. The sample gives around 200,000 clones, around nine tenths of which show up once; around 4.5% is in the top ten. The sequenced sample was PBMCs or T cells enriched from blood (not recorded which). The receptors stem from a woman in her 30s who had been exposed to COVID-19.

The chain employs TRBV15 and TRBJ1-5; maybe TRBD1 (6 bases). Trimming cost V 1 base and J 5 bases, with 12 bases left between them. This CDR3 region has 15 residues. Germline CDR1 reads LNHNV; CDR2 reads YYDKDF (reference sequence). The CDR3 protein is CATSRGGSGDQPQHF. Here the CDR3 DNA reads TGTGCCACCAGCAGAGGAGGGTCAGGGGATCAGCCCCAGCATTTT.

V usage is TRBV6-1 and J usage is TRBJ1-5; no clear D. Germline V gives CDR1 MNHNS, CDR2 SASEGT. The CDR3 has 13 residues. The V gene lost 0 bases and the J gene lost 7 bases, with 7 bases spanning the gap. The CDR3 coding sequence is TGTGCCAGCAGTGAAGCTTCGGGACAGCCCCAGCATTTT. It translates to CASSEASGQPQHF.

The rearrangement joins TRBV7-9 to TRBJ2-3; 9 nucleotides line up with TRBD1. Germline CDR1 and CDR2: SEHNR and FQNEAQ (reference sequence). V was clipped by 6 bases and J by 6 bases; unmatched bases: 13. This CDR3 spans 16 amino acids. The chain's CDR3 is CASRSPGTGRDDTQYF. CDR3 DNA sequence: TGTGCCAGCAGGTCACCCGGGACAGGGAGAGATGATACGCAGTATTTT.

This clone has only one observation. The CDR3: CASSLDASGGTSSYNEQFF. For the CDR3, the DNA is TGTGCCAGCAGCTTAGACGCTAGCGGGGGGACCAGCTCCTACAATGAGCAGTTCTTC. The chain links TRBV7-6 to TRBJ2-1; 11 nucleotides line up with TRBD2. CDR1 is SGHVS and CDR2 is FNYEAQ in the germline V gene. Trimming removed 1 base from V and 0 bases from J; junction bases left unmatched: 8. The CDR3 has 19 amino acids.

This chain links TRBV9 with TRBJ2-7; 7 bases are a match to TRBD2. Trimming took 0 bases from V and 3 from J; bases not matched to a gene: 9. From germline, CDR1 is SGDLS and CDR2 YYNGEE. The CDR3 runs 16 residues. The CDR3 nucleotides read TGTGCCAGCAGCGTAGGAGAGTCGCTAGCGGACTACGAGCAGTACTTC. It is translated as CASSVGESLADYEQYF.

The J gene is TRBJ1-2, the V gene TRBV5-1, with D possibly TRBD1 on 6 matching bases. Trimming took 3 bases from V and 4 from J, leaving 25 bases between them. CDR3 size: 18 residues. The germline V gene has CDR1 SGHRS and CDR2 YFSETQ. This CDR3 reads CASSSTQITDSSSYGYTF. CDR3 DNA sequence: TGCGCCAGCAGCTCTACACAGATTACGGACAGCAGTTCCTATGGCTACACCTTC.

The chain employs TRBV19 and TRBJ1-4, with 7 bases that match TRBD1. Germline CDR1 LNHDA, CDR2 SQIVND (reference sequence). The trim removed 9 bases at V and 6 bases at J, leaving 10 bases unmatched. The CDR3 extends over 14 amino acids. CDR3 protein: CASNQRGQDEKLFF. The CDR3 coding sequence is TGTGCCAGCAACCAGAGGGGGCAGGATGAAAAACTGTTTTTT.

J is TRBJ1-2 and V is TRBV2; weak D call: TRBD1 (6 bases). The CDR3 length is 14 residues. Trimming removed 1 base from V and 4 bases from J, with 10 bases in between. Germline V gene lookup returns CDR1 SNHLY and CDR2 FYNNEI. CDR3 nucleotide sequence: TGTGCCAGCAGTGAAGGGGGGGGCGGCTATGGCTACACCTTC. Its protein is CASSEGGGGYGYTF.

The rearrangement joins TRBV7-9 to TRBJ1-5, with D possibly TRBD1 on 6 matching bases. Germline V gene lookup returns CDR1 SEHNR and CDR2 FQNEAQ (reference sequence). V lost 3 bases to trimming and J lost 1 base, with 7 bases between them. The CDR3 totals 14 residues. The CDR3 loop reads CASSLQGSNQPQHF. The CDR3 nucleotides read TGTGCCAGCAGCTTGCAGGGGAGCAATCAGCCCCAGCATTTT.

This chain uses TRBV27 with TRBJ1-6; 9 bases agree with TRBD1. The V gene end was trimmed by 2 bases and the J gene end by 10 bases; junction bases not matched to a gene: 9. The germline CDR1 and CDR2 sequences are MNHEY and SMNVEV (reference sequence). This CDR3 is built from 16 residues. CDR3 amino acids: CASSLVRDRERSPLHF. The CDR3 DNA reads TGTGCCAGCAGTTTAGTCCGGGACAGGGAAAGGTCACCCCTCCACTTT.

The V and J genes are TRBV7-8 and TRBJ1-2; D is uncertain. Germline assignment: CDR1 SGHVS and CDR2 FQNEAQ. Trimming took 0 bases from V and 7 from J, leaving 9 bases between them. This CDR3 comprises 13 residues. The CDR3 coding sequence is TGTGCCAGCAGCTTAGCAGGGAGGGTTGGCTACACCTTC. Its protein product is CASSLAGRVGYTF.

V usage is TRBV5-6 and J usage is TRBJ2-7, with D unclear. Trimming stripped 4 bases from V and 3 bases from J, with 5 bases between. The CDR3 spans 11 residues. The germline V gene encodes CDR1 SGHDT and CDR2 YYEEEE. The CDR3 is CASSRNYEQYF. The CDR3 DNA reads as TGTGCCAGCAGCCGTAACTACGAGCAGTACTTC.

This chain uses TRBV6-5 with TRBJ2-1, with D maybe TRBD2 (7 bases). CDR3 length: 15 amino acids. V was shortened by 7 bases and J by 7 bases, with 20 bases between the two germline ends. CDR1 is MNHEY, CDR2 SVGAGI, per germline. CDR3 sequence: CASNPRPGEGNEQFF. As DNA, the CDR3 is TGTGCCAGCAACCCGAGGCCAGGGGAGGGGAATGAGCAGTTCTTC.

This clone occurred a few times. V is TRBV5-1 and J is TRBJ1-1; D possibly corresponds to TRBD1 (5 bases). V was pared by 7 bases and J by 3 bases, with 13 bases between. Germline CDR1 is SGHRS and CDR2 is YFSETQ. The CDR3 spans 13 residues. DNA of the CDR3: TGCGCCAGCGGCTGGGGGGTAGACACTGAAGCTTTCTTT. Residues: CASGWGVDTEAFF.

In nucleotides, the CDR3 is TGTGCCAGCAGTACCAGGGCAGCACTTGAAGCTTTCTTT. It yields the protein CASSTRAALEAFF. V is TRBV6-5 and J is TRBJ1-1, with a tentative D call TRBD1 (5 bases). V dropped 5 bases and J dropped 7 bases, with 14 bases sitting between them. Germline CDR1 reads MNHEY; CDR2 reads SVGAGI. The length of the CDR3 is 13 residues.

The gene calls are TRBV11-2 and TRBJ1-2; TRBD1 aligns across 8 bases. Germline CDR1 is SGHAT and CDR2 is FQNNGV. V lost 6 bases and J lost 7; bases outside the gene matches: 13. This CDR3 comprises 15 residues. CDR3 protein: CASSLGQGPLGGYTF. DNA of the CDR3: TGTGCCAGCAGTCTAGGACAGGGCCCTTTGGGTGGCTACACCTTC.

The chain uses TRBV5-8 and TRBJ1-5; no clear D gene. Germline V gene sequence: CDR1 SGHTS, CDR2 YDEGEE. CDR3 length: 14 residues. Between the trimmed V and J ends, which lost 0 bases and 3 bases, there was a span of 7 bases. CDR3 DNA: TGTGCCAGCAGCTTGGGGCAGTACAATCAGCCCCAGCATTTT. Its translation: CASSLGQYNQPQHF.

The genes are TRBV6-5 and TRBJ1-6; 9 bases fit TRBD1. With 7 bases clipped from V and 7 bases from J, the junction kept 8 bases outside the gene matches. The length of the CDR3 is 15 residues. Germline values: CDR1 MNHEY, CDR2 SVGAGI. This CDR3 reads CASNRRDRDNSPLHF. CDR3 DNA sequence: TGTGCCAGCAACCGCCGGGACAGGGACAATTCACCCCTCCACTTT.

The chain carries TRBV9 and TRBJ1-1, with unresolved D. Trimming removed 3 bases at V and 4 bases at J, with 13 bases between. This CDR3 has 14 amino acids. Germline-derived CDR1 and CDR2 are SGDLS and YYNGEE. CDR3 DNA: TGTGCCAGCAGCGCGACCGACCGGGGCACTGAAGCTTTCTTT. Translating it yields CASSATDRGTEAFF. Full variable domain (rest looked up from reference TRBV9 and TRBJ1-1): DSGVTQTPKHLITATGQRVTLRCSPRSGDLSVYWYQQSLDQGLQFLIQYYNGEERAKGNILERFSAQQFPDLHSELNLSSLELGDSALYFCASSATDRGTEAFFGQGTRLTVV.

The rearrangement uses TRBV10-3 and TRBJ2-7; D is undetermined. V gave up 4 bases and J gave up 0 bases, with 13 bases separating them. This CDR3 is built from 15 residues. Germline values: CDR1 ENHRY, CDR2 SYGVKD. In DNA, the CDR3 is TGTGCCATCAGTGTAGCCAAGACGAGCTCCTACGAGCAGTACTTC. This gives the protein CAISVAKTSSYEQYF.

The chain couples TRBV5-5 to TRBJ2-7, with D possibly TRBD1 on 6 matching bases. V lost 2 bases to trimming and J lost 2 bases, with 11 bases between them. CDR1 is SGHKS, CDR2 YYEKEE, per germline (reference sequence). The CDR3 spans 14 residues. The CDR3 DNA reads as TGTGCCAGCAGCTTCTGGGACAACCCCTACGAGCAGTACTTC. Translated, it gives CASSFWDNPYEQYF.

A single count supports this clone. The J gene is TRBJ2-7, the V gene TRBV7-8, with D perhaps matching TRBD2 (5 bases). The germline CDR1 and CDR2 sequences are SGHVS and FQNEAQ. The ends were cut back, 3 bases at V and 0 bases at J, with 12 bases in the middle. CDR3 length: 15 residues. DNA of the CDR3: TGTGCCAGCAGCTTCCGAGGGTACAGCTCCTACGAGCAGTACTTC. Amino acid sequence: CASSFRGYSSYEQYF.